This TCR beta chain was identified in a study of T-cell memory formation after mild COVID-19. A single record per CDR3 protein comes from TCRdb applying MiXCR to the 5' RACE reads. The sample shows more than 14,000 distinct CDR3 sequences, 20% to 25% of them seen only once. The CDR3 is 13 amino acids. CDR1 and CDR2 from the germline V gene are LNHDA and SQIVND (reference sequence). The germline V and J ends were trimmed by 6 bases and 7 bases, with 15 bases remaining between them. This clonotype has a count of ten or more. What was sequenced was PBMCs or a T cell subset sorted from them (not recorded which). The sequence was obtained from a man aged 18 to 29 who had mild COVID-19 (a few samples of this study predate the infection). Cell type and time point are not known. V and J are TRBV19 and TRBJ1-2, with D uncertain. The CDR3 loop reads CASRRSPMAGYTF. The CDR3 nucleotides are TGTGCCAGTAGAAGATCCCCGATGGCTGGCTACACCTTC.